This is a list of T cell receptor beta chains from one sample in a study of CD8 T cells in Susac syndrome. Each CDR3 protein is one row after TCRdb ran MiXCR on the immunoSEQ multiplex PCR reads. This table has under 150,000 distinct CDR3 sequences, more than 85% appearing once. Sequenced: CD4+ T cells from PBMCs. These receptors all come from a human donor with Susac syndrome. The conserved cysteine and the conserved F or W are not part of the CDR3 here. Fields, in order: CDR3 protein, J gene, V gene, D gene. A D gene is named only where the DNA matches it firmly.

SANMGQQETQY TRBJ2-5 TRBV20-1 TRBD1
ASSYRETQY TRBJ2-5 TRBV6-2/TRBV6-3 .
SATAGGGNTGELF TRBJ2-2 TRBV29-1 .
ASGLGREAF TRBJ1-1 TRBV12-5 .
ASSGANYGYT TRBJ1-2 TRBV25-1 .
ASRKALGDGYT TRBJ1-2 TRBV6-5 .
SAREAGGPQETQY TRBJ2-5 TRBV20-1 TRBD2
ASSLSRGNSPLH TRBJ1-6 TRBV12-3/TRBV12-4 .
SASVGNTEAF TRBJ1-1 TRBV20-1 .
ASSRTGTGSYGYT TRBJ1-2 TRBV12-3/TRBV12-4 .
ASWGGTSKNIQY TRBJ2-4 TRBV2 .
ASRRGLAGDRETQY TRBJ2-5 TRBV12-3/TRBV12-4 TRBD2
ASSQGLAGLGQY TRBJ2-7 TRBV12-3/TRBV12-4 TRBD2
ASCDEQY TRBJ2-7 TRBV23-1 .
ASSTRDSSTPGSCF TRBJ2-2 TRBV5-1 .